This T cell receptor (beta chain) appears in the sequencing data of a study of cytomegalovirus exposure and HLA in healthy donors. Across the study: In a later analysis, it was reported that the roughly 120 validation repertoires had been produced on the same platform as the roughly 700 repertoires belonging to the first cohort.

In regard to this clone: Its antigen remains unidentified.

An approximately 120-subject validation cohort, separate from the approximately 670-subject first cohort, supplied the donors. Notes on the study in general: In the roughly 130 validation repertoires, a later analysis found that first-cohort TCR clusters tended to co-occur. Whilst most TCR sequences proved rare, a subset of public TCRs occurred across many donors.

The V end lost 4 bases, the J end lost 6 bases, and 14 bases lay between the germline ends. CDR1 and CDR2 from the germline V gene are SEHNR and FQNEAQ (reference sequence). CDR3 length equals 14 residues. Measured with immunoSEQ multiplex PCR; TCRdb has only the in-frame clones, and not every one. The sample has roughly 330,000 clones; roughly 90% are singletons. The specimen sequenced was PBMCs. This chain links TRBV7-9 with TRBJ2-3, with a tentative D call TRBD2 (6 bases). The TCR originated in a woman aged 25 to 45 in good health and CMV-seropositive. The CDR3 reads CASSSGGIVDTQYF. DNA for the CDR3: TGTGCCAGCAGCTCCGGGGGTATAGTTGATACGCAGTATTTT.